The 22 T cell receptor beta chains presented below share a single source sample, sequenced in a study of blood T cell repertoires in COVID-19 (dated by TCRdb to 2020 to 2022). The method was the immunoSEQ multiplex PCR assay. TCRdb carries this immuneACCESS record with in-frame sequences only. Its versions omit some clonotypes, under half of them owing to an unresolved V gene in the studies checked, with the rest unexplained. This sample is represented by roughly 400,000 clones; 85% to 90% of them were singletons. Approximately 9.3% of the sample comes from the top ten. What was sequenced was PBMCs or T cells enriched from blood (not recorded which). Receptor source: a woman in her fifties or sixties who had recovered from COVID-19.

The CDR3 spells CASSWGTTNQPQHF. The CDR3 nucleotides read TGTGCCAGCAGCTGGGGGACTACGAATCAGCCCCAGCATTTT. The chain employs TRBV5-5 and TRBJ1-5, with D possibly matching TRBD1 (5 bases). The ends were cut back, 3 bases at V and 4 bases at J, with 11 bases in the middle. Germline assignment: CDR1 SGHKS and CDR2 YYEKEE (reference sequence). This CDR3 has 14 residues.

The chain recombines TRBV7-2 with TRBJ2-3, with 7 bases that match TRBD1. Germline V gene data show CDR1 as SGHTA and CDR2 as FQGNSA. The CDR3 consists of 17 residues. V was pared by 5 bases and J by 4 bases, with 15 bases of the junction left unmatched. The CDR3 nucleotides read TGTGCCAGCAGCCCCCCGGGGACAGTAACACCTGCAGATACGCAGTATTTT. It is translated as CASSPPGTVTPADTQYF.

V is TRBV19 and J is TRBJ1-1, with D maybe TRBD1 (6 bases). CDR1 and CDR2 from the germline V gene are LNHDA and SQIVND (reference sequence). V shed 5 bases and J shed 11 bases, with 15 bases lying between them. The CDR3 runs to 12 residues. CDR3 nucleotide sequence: TGTGCCAGTAGTTTACAGGGTCGGAGGGCTTTCTTT. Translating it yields CASSLQGRRAFF.

The CDR3 region has the DNA TGTGCCAGCAGCTTAGGCCGGGTTCACACCGGGGAGCTGTTTTTT. Translating it yields CASSLGRVHTGELFF. This chain connects TRBV7-2 to TRBJ2-2; no clear D gene. CDR3 length equals 15 residues. Trimming left V 1 base short and J 3 bases short, with 9 bases between. The germline gives CDR1 SGHTA, CDR2 FQGNSA.

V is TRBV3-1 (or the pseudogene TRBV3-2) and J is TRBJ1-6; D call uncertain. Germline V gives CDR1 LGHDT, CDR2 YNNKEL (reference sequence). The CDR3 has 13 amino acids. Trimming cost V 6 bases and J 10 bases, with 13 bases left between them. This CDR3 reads CASSRREPSPLHF. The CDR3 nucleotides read TGTGCCAGCAGTCGAAGGGAGCCCTCACCCCTCCACTTT.

Here the CDR3 reads CASSLVQDRGLVNYGYTF. CDR3 nucleotide sequence: TGTGCCAGCAGCTTGGTGCAGGACAGGGGATTAGTGAACTATGGCTACACCTTC. V usage is TRBV5-6 and J usage is TRBJ1-2; TRBD1 matches 9 bases. The CDR3 is 18 amino acids. CDR1 and CDR2 (germline): SGHDT, YYEEEE. Trimming removed 0 bases from V and 2 bases from J; junction bases left unmatched: 11.

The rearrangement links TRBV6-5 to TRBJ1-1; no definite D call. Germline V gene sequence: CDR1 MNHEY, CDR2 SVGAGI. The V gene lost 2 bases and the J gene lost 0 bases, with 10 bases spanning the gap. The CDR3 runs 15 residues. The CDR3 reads CASSYGRRMNTEAFF. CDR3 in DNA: TGTGCCAGCAGTTACGGTCGGAGAATGAACACTGAAGCTTTCTTT.

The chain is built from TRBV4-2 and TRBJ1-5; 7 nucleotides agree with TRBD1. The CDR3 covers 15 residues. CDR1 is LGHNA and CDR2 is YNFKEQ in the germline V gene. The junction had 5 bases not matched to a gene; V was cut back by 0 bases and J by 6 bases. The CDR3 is CASSQDTGVGQPQHF. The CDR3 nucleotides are TGTGCCAGCAGCCAAGATACAGGGGTGGGTCAGCCCCAGCATTTT.

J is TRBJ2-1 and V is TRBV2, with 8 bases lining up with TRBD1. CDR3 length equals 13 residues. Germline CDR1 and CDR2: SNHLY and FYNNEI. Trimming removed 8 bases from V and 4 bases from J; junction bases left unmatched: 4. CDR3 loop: CASQDREYNEQFF. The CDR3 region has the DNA TGTGCCAGCCAGGACAGGGAGTACAATGAGCAGTTCTTC.

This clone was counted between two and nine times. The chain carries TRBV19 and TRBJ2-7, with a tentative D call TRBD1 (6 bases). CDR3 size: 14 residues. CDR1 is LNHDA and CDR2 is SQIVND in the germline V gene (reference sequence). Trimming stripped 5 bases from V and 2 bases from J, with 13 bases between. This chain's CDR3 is CASSGPGVPYEQYF. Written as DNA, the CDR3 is TGTGCCAGTAGTGGGCCAGGGGTCCCCTACGAGCAGTACTTC.

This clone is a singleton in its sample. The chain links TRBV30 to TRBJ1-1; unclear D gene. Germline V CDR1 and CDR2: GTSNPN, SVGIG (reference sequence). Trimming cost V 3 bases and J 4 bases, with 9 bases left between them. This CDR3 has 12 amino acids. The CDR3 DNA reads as TGTGCCTGGAGCGTACCTAGCACTGAAGCTTTCTTT. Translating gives CAWSVPSTEAFF.

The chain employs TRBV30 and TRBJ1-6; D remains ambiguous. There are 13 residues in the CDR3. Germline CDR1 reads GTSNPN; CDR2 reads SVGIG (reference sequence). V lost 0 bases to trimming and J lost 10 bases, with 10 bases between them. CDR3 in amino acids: CAWSVGTNSPLHF. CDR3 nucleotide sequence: TGTGCCTGGAGTGTAGGCACTAACTCACCCCTCCACTTT.

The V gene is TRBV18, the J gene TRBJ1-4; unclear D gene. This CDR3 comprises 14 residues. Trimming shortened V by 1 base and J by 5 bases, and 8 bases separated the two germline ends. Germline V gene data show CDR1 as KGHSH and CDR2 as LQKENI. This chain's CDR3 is CASSPQGVNEKLFF. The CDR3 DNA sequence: TGTGCCAGCTCACCACAGGGAGTGAATGAAAAACTGTTTTTT.

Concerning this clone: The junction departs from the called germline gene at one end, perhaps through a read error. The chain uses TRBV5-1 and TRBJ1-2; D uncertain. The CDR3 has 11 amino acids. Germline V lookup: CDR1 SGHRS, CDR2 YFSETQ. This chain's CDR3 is CASSLEVRGAF. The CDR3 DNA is TGCGCCAGCAGCTTGGAGGTCAGAGGAGCCTTC.

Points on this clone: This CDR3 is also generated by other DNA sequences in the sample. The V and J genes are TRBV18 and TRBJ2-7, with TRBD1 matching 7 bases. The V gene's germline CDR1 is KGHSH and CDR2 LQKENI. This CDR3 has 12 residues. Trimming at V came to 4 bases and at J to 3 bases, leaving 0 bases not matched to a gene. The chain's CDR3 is CASSRDSYEQYF. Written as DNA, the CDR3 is TGTGCCAGCTCACGGGACAGCTACGAGCAGTACTTC. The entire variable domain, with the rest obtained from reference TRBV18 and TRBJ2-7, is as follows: NAGVMQNPRHLVRRRGQEARLRCSPMKGHSHVYWYRQLPEEGLKFMVYLQKENIIDESGMPKERFSAEFPKEGPSILRIQQVVRGDSAAYFCASSRDSYEQYFGPGTRLTVT.

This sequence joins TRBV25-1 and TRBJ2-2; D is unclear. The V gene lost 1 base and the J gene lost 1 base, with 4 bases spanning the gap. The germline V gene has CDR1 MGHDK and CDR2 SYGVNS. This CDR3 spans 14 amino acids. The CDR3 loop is CASSESLNTGELFF. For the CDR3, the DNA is TGTGCCAGCAGTGAATCGTTGAACACCGGGGAGCTGTTTTTT.

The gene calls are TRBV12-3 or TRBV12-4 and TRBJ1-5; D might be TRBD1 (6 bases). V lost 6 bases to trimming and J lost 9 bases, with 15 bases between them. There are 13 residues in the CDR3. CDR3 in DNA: TGTGCCAGCAGCCCATGGGACAAGTCGCCCCAGCATTTT. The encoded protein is CASSPWDKSPQHF.

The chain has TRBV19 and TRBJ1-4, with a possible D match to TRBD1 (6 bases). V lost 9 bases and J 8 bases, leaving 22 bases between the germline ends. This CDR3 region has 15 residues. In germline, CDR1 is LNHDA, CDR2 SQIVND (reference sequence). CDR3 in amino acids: CASRTMTGWGEKLFF. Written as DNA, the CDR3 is TGTGCCAGCCGGACGATGACAGGTTGGGGAGAAAAACTGTTTTTT.

The CDR3 loop reads CASSLVRGYEQYF. CDR3 DNA sequence: TGTGCCAGCAGCTTAGTACGAGGATACGAGCAGTACTTC. The gene calls are TRBV7-2 and TRBJ2-7; D not certain. CDR1 and CDR2 (germline): SGHTA, FQGNSA. This CDR3 is 13 amino acids long. V was trimmed by 1 base and J by 4 bases, leaving 8 bases between them.

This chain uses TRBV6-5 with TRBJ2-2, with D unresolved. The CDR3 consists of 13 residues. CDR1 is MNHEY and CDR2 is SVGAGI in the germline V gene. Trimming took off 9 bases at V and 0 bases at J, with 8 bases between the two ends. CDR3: CASKTPNTGELFF. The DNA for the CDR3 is TGTGCCAGTAAAACACCGAACACCGGGGAGCTGTTTTTT.

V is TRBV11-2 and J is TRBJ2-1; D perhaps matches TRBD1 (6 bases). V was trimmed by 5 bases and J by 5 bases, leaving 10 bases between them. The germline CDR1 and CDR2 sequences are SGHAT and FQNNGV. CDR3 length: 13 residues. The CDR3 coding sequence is TGTGCCAGCAGCCGGACAGAAAACAATGAGCAGTTCTTC. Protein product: CASSRTENNEQFF.

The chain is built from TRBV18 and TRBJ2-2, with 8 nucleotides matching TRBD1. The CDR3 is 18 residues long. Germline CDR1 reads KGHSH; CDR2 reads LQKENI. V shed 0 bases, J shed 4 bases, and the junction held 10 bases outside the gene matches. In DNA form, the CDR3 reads TGTGCCAGCTCACCACCGTCCAGGGGGCTGTCCGTCACCGGGGAGCTGTTTTTT. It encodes CASSPPSRGLSVTGELFF. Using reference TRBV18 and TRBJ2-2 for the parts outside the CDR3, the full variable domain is NAGVMQNPRHLVRRRGQEARLRCSPMKGHSHVYWYRQLPEEGLKFMVYLQKENIIDESGMPKERFSAEFPKEGPSILRIQQVVRGDSAAYFCASSPPSRGLSVTGELFFGEGSRLTVL.